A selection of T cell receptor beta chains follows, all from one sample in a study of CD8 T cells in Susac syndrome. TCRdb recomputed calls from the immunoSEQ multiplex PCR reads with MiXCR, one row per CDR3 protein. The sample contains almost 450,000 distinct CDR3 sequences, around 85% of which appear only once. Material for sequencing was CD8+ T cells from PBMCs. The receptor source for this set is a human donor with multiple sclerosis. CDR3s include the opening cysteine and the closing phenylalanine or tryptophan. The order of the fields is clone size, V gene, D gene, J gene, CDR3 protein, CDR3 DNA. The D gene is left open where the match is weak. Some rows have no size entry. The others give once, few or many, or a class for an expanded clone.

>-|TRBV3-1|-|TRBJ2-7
CASSQESGYHSYEQYF
TGTGCCAGCAGCCAAGAAAGCGGCTACCACTCCTACGAGCAGTACTTC
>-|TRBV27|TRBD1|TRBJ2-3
CASIGQGATDTQYF
TGTGCCAGCATTGGACAGGGGGCAACAGATACGCAGTATTTT
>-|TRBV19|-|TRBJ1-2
CASSGAFGANYGYTF
TGTGCCAGTAGCGGGGCTTTTGGAGCTAACTATGGCTACACCTTC
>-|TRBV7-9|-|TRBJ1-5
CASSGRAESNQPQHF
TGTGCCAGCAGTGGTCGGGCGGAATCCAATCAGCCCCAGCATTTT
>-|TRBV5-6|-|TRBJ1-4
CASSLAGDEKLFF
TGTGCCAGCAGCTTGGCGGGGGATGAAAAACTGTTTTTT
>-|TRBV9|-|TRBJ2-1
CASSVVFQAPYNEQFF
TGTGCCAGCAGCGTAGTTTTTCAGGCCCCTTACAATGAGCAGTTCTTC
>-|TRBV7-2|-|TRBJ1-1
CASSLVSKRTEAFF
TGTGCCAGCAGCTTAGTATCCAAACGGACTGAAGCTTTCTTT
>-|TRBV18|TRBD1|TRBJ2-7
CASSRQGLEQYF
TGTGCCAGCTCAAGACAGGGCCTAGAGCAGTACTTC
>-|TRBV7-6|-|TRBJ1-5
CASSPDSGGVQPQHF
TGTGCCAGCAGCCCCGACAGTGGGGGCGTTCAGCCCCAGCATTTT
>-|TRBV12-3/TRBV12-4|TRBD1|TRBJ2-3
CASSPHDRATDTQYF
TGTGCCAGCAGTCCCCATGACAGGGCCACAGATACGCAGTATTTT
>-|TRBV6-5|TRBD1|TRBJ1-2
CASSYSVDRVEIYYGYTF
TGTGCCAGCAGTTACTCCGTTGACAGGGTCGAGATCTATTATGGCTACACCTTC
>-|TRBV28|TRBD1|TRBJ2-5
CASSPADRGRVMKTQYF
TGTGCCAGCAGTCCGGCGGATAGGGGGCGAGTTATGAAGACCCAGTACTTC
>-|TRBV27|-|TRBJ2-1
CASSLVWEGINEQFF
TGTGCCAGCAGTCTTGTGTGGGAAGGAATCAATGAGCAGTTCTTC
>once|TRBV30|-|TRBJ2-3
CASPGGTDTQYF
TGTGCATCCCCTGGGGGAACAGATACGCAGTATTTT
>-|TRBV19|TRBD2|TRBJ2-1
CASSTLGLAGVDEQFF
TGTGCCAGTAGTACCCTAGGACTAGCGGGAGTTGATGAGCAGTTCTTC
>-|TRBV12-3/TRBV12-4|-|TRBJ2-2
CASSPLDANTGELFF
TGTGCCAGCAGTCCGCTTGACGCGAACACCGGGGAGCTGTTTTTT
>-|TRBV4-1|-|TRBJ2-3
CASSQERGPDTQYF
TGCGCCAGCAGCCAAGAAAGGGGCCCAGATACGCAGTATTTT
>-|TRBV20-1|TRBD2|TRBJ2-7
CSARASKPGLAVPYEQYF
TGCAGTGCTAGAGCTTCCAAACCGGGACTAGCGGTGCCCTACGAGCAGTACTTC
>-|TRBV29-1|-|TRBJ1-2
CSADRFNYGYTF
TGCAGCGCAGACAGGTTTAACTATGGCTACACCTTC
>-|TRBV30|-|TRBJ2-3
CAWSPSRDTQYF
TGTGCCTGGAGTCCCTCCCGAGATACGCAGTATTTT
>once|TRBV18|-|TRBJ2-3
CASSENPDTQYF
TGTGCCAGCTCAGAAAACCCAGATACGCAGTATTTT
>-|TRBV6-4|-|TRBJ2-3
CASSEGFSTDTQYF
TGTGCCAGCAGTGAGGGCTTTTCCACAGATACGCAGTATTTT
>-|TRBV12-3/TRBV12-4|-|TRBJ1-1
CASSPLGGWTEAFF
TGTGCCAGCAGCCCTCTGGGGGGTTGGACTGAAGCTTTCTTT
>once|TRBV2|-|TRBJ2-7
CASSGTLRRESSYEQYF
TGTGCCAGCAGTGGGACCCTCAGACGGGAGAGCTCCTACGAGCAGTACTTC
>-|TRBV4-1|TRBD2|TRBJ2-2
CASSQSAEAGRELFF
TGCGCCAGCAGCCAATCCGCGGAAGCGGGAAGGGAGCTGTTTTTT
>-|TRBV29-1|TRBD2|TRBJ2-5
CSVRGGEGRIGETQYF
TGCAGCGTTCGCGGGGGTGAGGGGCGAATTGGAGAGACCCAGTACTTC
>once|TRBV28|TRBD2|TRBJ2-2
CASSLGLAGPTGELFF
TGTGCCAGCAGTCTTGGACTAGCGGGACCCACCGGGGAGCTGTTTTTT
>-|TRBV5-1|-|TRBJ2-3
CASRGAAPDTQYF
TGCGCCAGCAGAGGGGCCGCTCCGGATACGCAGTATTTT
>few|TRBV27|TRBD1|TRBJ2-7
CASSVGQGYEQYF
TGTGCCAGCAGTGTGGGACAGGGCTACGAGCAGTACTTC
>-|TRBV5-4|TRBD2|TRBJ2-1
CASSSGGGRAYEQFF
TGTGCCAGCAGCTCCGGGGGCGGGAGGGCCTATGAGCAGTTCTTC
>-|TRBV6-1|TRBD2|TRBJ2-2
CASSAPIAGGIGELFF
TGTGCCAGCAGTGCCCCTATAGCGGGGGGGATCGGGGAGCTGTTTTTT
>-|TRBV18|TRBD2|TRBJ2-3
CASSPKSILAEGIVADTQYF
TGTGCCAGCTCCCCTAAAAGCATTCTAGCGGAGGGAATAGTCGCAGATACGCAGTATTTT
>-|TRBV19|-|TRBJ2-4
CASRGRTATYKNIQYF
TGTGCCAGTAGGGGGAGGACAGCGACCTACAAAAACATTCAGTACTTC
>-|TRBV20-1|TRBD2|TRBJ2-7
CSARDKGLADYEQYF
TGCAGTGCTAGGGATAAGGGACTAGCGGATTACGAGCAGTACTTC
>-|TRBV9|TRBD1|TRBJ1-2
CASSPWGQGNYGYTF
TGTGCCAGCAGCCCATGGGGACAGGGAAACTATGGCTACACCTTC
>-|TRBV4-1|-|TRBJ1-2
CASSPYPGQLYGYTF
TGCGCCAGCAGCCCGTACCCGGGGCAGCTCTATGGCTACACCTTC
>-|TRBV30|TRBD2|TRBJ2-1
CAWSRLAGTWNEQFF
TGTGCCTGGAGTCGACTAGCGGGAACGTGGAATGAGCAGTTCTTC
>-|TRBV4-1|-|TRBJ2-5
CASSQGSAAFQETQYF
TGCGCCAGCAGCCAGGGGAGCGCCGCCTTCCAAGAGACCCAGTACTTC
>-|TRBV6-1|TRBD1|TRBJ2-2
CATRDSNTGELFF
TGTGCCACCAGGGACAGCAACACCGGGGAGCTGTTTTTT
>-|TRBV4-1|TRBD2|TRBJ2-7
CASSQDSVAGAPYEQYF
TGCGCCAGCAGCCAAGATTCCGTAGCGGGGGCCCCCTACGAGCAGTACTTC
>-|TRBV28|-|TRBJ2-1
CASTSINRGTSSYNEQFF
TGTGCCAGCACCTCAATTAATAGGGGCACGAGCTCCTACAATGAGCAGTTCTTC